The present TCR beta chain was sequenced within a study of CD8 T cells in Susac syndrome. Trimming removed 6 bases from V and 5 bases from J; junction bases left unmatched: 12. The CDR3 has 18 residues. RNA was extracted with the RNeasy kit, and a quantity of about 0.45 to 1 ug was reverse transcribed using random hexamers. One entry per CDR3 protein results from TCRdb running MiXCR on the immunoSEQ multiplex PCR reads. The sample shows more than 150,000 distinct CDR3 sequences, roughly 94% of them seen only once. The source material was CD8+ T cells from PBMCs. The chain links TRBV12-3 or TRBV12-4 to TRBJ2-5, with TRBD2 identical over 16 bases. The TCR comes from a human donor with Susac syndrome. CDR3 sequence: CASSLATGTSGGAETQYF. The CDR3 DNA reads as TGTGCCAGCAGCCTAGCCACGGGGACTAGCGGGGGGGCGGAGACCCAGTACTTC.